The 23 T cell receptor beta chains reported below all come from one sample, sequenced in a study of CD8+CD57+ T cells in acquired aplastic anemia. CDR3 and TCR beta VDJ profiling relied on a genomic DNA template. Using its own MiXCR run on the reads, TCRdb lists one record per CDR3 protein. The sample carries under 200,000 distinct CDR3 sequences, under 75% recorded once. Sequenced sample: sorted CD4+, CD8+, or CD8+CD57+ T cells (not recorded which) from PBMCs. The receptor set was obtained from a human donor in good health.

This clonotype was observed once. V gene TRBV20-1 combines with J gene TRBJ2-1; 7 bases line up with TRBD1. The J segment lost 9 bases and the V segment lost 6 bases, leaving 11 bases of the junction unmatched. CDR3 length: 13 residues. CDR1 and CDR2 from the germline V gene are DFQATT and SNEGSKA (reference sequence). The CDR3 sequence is CSAPGQSSTEQFF. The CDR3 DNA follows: TGCAGTGCCCCGGGACAGAGTTCGACTGAGCAGTTCTTC.

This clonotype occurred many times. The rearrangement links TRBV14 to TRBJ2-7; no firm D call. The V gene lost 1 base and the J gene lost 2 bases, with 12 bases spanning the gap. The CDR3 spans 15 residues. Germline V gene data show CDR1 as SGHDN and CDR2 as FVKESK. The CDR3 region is CASSQVTGGTYEQYF. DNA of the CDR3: TGTGCCAGCAGCCAAGTTACTGGTGGGACCTACGAGCAGTACTTC.

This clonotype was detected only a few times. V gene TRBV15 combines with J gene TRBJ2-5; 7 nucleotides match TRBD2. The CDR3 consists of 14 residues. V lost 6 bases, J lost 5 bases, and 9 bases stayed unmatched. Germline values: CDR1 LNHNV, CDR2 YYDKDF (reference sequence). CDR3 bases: TGTGCCACCAGTGGGGCGGGAGTAAGCGAGACCCAGTACTTC. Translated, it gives CATSGAGVSETQYF.

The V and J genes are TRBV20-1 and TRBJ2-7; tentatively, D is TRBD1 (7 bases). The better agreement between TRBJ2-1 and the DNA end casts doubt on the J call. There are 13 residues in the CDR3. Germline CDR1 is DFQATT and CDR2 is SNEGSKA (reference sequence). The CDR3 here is CSAQEGQYNEQFF. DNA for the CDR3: TGCAGTGCCCAGGAGGGACAGTACAATGAGCAGTTCTTC.

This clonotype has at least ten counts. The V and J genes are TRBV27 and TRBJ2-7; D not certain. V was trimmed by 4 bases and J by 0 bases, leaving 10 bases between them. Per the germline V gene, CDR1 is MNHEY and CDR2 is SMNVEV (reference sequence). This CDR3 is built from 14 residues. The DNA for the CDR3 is TGTGCCAGCAGTTCCCCGACGGTCTCCTACGAGCAGTACTTC. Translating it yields CASSSPTVSYEQYF.

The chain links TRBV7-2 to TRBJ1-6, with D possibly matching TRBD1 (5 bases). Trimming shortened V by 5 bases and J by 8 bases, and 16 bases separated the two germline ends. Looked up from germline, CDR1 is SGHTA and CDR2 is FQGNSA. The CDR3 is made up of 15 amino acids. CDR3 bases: TGTGCCAGCAGCCCCTACGCGGGGGTCGATTCACCCCTCCACTTT. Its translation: CASSPYAGVDSPLHF.

The CDR3 loop is CASSYSILMNTEAFF. CDR3 coding DNA: TGTGCCAGCAGTTACTCGATACTGATGAACACTGAAGCTTTCTTT. The chain carries TRBV7-9 and TRBJ1-1; D remains ambiguous. V shed 6 bases and J shed 0 bases, with 14 bases lying between them. In germline, CDR1 is SEHNR, CDR2 FQNEAQ (reference sequence). The CDR3 is 15 amino acids.

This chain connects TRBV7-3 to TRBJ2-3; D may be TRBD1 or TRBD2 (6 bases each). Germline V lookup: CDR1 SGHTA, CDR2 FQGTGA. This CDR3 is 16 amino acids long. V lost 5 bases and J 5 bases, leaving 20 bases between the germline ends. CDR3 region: CASSLGEGGLGDTQYF. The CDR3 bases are TGTGCCAGCAGCCTGGGGGAAGGGGGGCTTGGAGATACGCAGTATTTT. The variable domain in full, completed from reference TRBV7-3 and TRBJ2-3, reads GAGVSQTPSNKVTEKGKYVELRCDPISGHTALYWYRQSLGQGPEFLIYFQGTGAADDSGLPNDRFFAVRPEGSVSTLKIQRTERGDSAVYLCASSLGEGGLGDTQYFGPGTRLTVL.

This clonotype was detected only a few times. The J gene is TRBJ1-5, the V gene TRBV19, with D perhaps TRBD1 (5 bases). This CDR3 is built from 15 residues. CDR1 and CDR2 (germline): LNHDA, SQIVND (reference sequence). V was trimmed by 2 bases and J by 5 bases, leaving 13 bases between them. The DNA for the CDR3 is TGTGCCAGTAGTATATCTCTCGACAGCTATCAGCCCCAGCATTTT. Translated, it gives CASSISLDSYQPQHF.

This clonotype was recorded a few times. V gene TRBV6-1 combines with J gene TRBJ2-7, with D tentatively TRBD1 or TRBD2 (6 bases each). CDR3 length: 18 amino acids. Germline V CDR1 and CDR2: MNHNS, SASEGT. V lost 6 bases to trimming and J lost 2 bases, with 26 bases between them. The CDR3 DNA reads TGTGCCAGCAGAGGGCTCCGGGACATACATACTAGCCCCTACGAGCAGTACTTC. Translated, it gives CASRGLRDIHTSPYEQYF.

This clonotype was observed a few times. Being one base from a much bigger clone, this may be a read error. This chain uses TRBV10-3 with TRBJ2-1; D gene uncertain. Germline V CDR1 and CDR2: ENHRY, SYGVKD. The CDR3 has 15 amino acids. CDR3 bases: TGTGCCACCAGTGAGTCTAACCCTAGCTACAATGAGCAGTTCTTC. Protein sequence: CATSESNPSYNEQFF.

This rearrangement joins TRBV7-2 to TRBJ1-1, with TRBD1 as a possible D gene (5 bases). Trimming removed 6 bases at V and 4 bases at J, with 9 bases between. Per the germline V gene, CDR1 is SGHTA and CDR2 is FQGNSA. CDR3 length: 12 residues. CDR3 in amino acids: CASSLRGTEAFF. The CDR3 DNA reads TGTGCCAGCAGTTTAAGGGGCACTGAAGCTTTCTTT.

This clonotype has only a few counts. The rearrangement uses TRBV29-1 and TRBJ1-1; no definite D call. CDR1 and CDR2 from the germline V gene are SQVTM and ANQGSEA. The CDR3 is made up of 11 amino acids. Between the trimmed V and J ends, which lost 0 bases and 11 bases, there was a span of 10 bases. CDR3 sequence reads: CSVEEGGEAFF. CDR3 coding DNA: TGCAGCGTTGAAGAGGGCGGAGAGGCTTTCTTT.

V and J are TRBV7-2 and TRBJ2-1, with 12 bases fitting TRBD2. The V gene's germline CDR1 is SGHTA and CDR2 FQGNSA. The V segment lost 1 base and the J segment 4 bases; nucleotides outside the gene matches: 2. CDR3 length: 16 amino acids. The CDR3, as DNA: TGTGCCAGCAGCTTAGAGGGGACTAGCGGGTACAATGAGCAGTTCTTC. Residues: CASSLEGTSGYNEQFF.

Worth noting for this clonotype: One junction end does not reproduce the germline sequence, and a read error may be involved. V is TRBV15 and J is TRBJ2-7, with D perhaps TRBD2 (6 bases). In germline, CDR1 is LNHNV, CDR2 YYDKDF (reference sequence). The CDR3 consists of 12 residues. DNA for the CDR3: TGTGCCACCAGCACCTACCCGGGGACTGCTTCCTTC. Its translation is CATSTYPGTASF.

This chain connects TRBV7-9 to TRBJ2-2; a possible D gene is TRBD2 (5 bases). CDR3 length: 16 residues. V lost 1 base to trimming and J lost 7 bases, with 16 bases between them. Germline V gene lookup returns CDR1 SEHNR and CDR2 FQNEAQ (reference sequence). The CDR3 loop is CASSLVRGKGHGELFF. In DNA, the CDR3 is TGTGCCAGCAGCTTAGTTCGGGGAAAAGGGCACGGGGAGCTGTTTTTT.

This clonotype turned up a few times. The CDR3 bases are TGTGCCAGCAGTTTAGGGACAGGACCCCTCCACTTT. As protein: CASSLGTGPLHF. V is TRBV12-3 or TRBV12-4 and J is TRBJ1-6, with TRBD1 identical over 7 bases. This CDR3 spans 12 amino acids. Trimming cost V 1 base and J 12 bases; bases outside gene matches: 0.

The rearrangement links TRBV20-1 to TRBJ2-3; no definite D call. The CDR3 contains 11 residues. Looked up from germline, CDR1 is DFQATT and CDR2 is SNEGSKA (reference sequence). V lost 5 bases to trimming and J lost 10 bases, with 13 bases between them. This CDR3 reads CSAQDHWAQYF. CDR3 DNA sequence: TGCAGTGCTCAGGACCACTGGGCGCAGTATTTT.

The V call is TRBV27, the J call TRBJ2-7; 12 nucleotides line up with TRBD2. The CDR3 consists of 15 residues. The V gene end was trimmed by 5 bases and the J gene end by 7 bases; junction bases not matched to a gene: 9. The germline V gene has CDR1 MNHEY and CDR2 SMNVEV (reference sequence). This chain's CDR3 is CASSPRTSGKREQYF. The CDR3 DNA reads TGTGCCAGCAGTCCCCGGACTAGCGGGAAGAGAGAGCAGTACTTC.

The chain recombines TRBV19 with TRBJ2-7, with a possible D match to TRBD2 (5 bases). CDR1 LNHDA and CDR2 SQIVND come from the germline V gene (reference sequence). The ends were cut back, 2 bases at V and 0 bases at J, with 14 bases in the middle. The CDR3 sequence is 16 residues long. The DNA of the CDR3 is TGTGCCAGTAGTATATCCAACCCCGCGGGCTCCTACGAGCAGTACTTC. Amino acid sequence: CASSISNPAGSYEQYF.

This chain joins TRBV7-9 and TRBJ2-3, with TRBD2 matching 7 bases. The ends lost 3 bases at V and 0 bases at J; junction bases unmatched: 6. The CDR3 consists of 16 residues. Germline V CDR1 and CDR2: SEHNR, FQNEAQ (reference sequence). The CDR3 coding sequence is TGTGCCAGCAGCTTCCTAGCGGTTTCTAGCACAGATACGCAGTATTTT. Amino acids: CASSFLAVSSTDTQYF.

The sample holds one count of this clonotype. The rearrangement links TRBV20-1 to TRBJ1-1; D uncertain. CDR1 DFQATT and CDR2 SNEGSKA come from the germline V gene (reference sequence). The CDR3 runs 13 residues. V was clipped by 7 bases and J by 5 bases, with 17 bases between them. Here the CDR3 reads CSEWQVRKTEAFF. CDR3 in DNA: TGCAGTGAGTGGCAGGTTAGGAAGACTGAAGCTTTCTTT.

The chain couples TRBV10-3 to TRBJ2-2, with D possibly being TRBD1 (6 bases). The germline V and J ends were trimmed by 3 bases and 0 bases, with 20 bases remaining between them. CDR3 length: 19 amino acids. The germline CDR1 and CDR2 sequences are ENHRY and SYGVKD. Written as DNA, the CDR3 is TGTGCCATCAGTGACCCCCTCCGGACAGTTGGTTCGAACACCGGGGAGCTGTTTTTT. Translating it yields CAISDPLRTVGSNTGELFF.